This T cell receptor (beta chain) was captured by sequencing in a study of T cells in Graves' hyperthyroidism and ophthalmopathy. Overall study: Blood was drawn when the patient was first diagnosed and still untreated. Study-level results: The blood repertoire included most of the expanded thyroid clonotypes above 0.001.

Researchers amplified the TCR beta CDR3 regions from RNA transcripts. Initially, a first-round RT-PCR of the TCR CDR3 employed the HTBI primer set. TCRdb re-analysed the multiplex PCR reads in MiXCR, keeping a single row per CDR3 protein. The table records around 440,000 distinct CDR3 sequences, 15% to 18% of them present only once. This clonotype was seen many times. Its specificity is not known. An absence of ophthalmopathy progression within 18 months meant stable Graves' hyperthyroidism. Source material for PBMCs was over 7.5 ml fresh peripheral blood. The V and J ends lost 4 bases and 2 bases respectively, with 8 bases between them. This CDR3 spans 13 amino acids. Germline CDR1 reads SGHDT; CDR2 reads YYEEEE.

This receptor was obtained from a woman in her late teens or twenties with Graves' hyperthyroidism. The specimen sequenced was blood. The chain recombines TRBV5-6 with TRBJ2-3; D is unresolved. CDR3: CASSPWNTDTQYF. CDR3 nucleotides: TGTGCCAGCAGCCCCTGGAACACAGATACGCAGTATTTT.